Sequencing of this T cell receptor beta chain was carried out in a study of cytomegalovirus exposure and HLA in healthy donors. Study outcomes and limitations: According to an earlier analysis, most TCR beta V segments yielded productive rearrangements about 90% or about 30% of the time. When the data were analyzed later, several of the most significant clusters appeared to be linked to common viral pathogens.

Primers for the PCR totalled 60 Vbeta and 13 Jbeta. Original analysis: Per a later analysis, the number of unique TCR beta chains was roughly 83 million, of which around 10 million were shared. The protocol was immunoSEQ multiplex PCR, while the TCRdb copy is restricted to in-frame clones and leaves out a portion. V and J calls and clone size follow that table, whereas D and trimming were derived from the DNA. The data show about 130,000 clones, roughly 70% seen once. This CDR3 is built from 16 residues. Germline values: CDR1 GTSNPN, CDR2 SVGIG (reference sequence). After removal of 2 bases from V and 4 bases from J, the junction contained 10 bases not matched to a gene. Comments on this clone: Its antigen is as yet unknown.

The origin of this receptor is a man aged 35-49 years in good health and CMV-seropositive. Sequencing used PBMCs. V gene TRBV30 combines with J gene TRBJ1-1; 10 bases map to TRBD1. CDR3 sequence: CAWSRIPTGGPTEAFF. The CDR3 nucleotides are TGTGCCTGGAGTCGAATACCGACAGGGGGCCCCACTGAAGCTTTCTTT.